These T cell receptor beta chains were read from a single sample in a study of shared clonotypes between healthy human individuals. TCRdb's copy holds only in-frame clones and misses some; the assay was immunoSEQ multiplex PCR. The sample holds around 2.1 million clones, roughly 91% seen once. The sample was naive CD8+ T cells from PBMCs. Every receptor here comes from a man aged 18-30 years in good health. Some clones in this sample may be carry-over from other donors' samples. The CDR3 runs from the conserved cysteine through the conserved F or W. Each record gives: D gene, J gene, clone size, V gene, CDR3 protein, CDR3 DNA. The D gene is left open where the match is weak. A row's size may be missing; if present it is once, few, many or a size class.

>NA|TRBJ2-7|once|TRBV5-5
CASSLDWTAYEQYF
TGTGCCAGCAGCTTGGACTGGACAGCATACGAGCAGTACTTC
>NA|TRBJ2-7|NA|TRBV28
CASTELRDLLPTEQYF
TGTGCCAGCACGGAACTCCGGGACCTCCTTCCTACCGAGCAGTACTTC
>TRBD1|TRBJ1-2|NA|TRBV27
CASKGDRGEINYGYTF
TGTGCCAGCAAGGGAGACAGGGGCGAAATTAACTATGGCTACACCTTC
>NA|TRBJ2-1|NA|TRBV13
CASSHQRGSYNEQFF
TGTGCCAGCAGCCATCAACGGGGCTCCTACAATGAGCAGTTCTTC
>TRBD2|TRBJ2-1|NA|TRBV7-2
CASSLSLAGGPSYNEQFF
TGTGCCAGCAGCTTAAGCCTAGCGGGAGGGCCCTCCTACAATGAGCAGTTCTTC
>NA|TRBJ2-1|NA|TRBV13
CASSLGVTASEQFF
TGTGCCAGCAGCTTAGGAGTGACAGCTTCTGAGCAGTTCTTC
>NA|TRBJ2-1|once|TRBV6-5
CASSQGGGEQFF
TGTGCCAGCAGTCAAGGCGGTGGTGAGCAGTTCTTC
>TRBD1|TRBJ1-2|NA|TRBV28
CASSDTGGGYGYTF
TGTGCCAGCAGTGATACAGGGGGAGGGTATGGCTACACCTTC
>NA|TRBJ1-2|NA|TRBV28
CASSQNGYTF
TGTGCCAGCAGTCAGAATGGCTACACCTTC
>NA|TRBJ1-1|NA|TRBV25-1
CASSTTLNTEAFF
TGTGCCAGCAGCACGACACTGAACACTGAAGCTTTCTTT
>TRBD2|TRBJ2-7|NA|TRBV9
CASSVGLAEGGLYEQYF
TGTGCCAGCAGCGTAGGGCTAGCGGAGGGTGGCCTCTACGAGCAGTACTTC
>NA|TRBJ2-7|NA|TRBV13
CASSTTGLAEQYF
TGTGCCAGCAGCACAACAGGGTTGGCCGAGCAGTACTTC
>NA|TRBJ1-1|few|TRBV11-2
CASSFVNTEAFF
TGTGCCAGCAGCTTTGTGAACACTGAAGCTTTCTTT
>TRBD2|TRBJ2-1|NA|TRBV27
CASGFGGYYNEQFF
TGTGCCAGCGGGTTCGGGGGGTACTACAATGAGCAGTTCTTC
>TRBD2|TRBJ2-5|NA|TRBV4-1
CASSQDGGLVGETQYF
TGCGCCAGCAGCCAAGATGGAGGACTAGTCGGAGAGACCCAGTACTTC
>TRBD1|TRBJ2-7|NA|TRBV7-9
CASSVAGTGSSYEQYF
TGTGCCAGCAGCGTCGCCGGGACAGGGAGCTCCTACGAGCAGTACTTC
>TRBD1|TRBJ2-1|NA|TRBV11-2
CASSPGTGGINEQFF
TGTGCCAGCAGCCCCGGGACAGGGGGCATTAATGAGCAGTTCTTC
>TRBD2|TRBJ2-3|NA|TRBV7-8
CASSSDERDRRDTQYF
TGTGCCAGCAGCTCAGACGAGCGGGACCGGAGAGATACGCAGTATTTT
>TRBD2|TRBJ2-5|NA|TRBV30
CAWSRSGRAYLETQYF
TGTGCCTGGAGTAGGAGCGGGAGGGCCTACTTAGAGACCCAGTACTTC
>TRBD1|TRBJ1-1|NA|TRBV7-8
CASSPPGGTEAFF
TGTGCCAGCAGCCCCCCAGGGGGCACTGAAGCTTTCTTT
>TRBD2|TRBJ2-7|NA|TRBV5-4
CASSLPTLAGSGEQYF
TGTGCCAGCAGCTTACCCACCCTAGCGGGGTCCGGCGAGCAGTACTTC
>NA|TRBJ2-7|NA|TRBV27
CASSLFPRSSYEQYF
TGTGCCAGCAGTTTATTTCCCAGGAGCAGCTACGAGCAGTACTTC
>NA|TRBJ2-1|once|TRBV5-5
CASSPGRLHYEQFF
TGTGCCAGCAGCCCGGGACGCCTGCATTATGAGCAGTTCTTC
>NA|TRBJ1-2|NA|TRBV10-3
CAISESRRPTNYGYTF
TGTGCCATCAGTGAGTCCCGCAGGCCGACTAACTATGGCTACACCTTC
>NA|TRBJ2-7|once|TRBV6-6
CASSYPTAPLAYEQYF
TGTGCCAGCAGTTACCCGACTGCCCCGTTAGCCTACGAGCAGTACTTC
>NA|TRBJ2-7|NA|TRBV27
CASSERGPYEQYF
TGTGCCAGCAGTGAGAGAGGACCATACGAGCAGTACTTC
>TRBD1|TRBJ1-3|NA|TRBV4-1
CASSQDGTGEPGNTIYF
TGCGCCAGCAGCCAAGACGGGACAGGGGAGCCTGGAAACACCATATATTTT
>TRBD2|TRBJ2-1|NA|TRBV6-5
CASIGLAGANEQFF
TGTGCCAGCATCGGACTAGCGGGAGCAAATGAGCAGTTCTTC
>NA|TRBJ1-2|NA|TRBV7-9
CASSLAIILQPANYGYTF
TGTGCCAGCAGCTTAGCGATAATCTTACAGCCAGCTAACTATGGCTACACCTTC
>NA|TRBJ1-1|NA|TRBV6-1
CASSEAPMNTEAFF
TGTGCCAGCAGTGAAGCCCCCATGAACACTGAAGCTTTCTTT
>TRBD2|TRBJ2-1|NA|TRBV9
CASSVETSGPLYNEQFF
TGTGCCAGCAGCGTAGAGACTAGCGGGCCACTTTACAATGAGCAGTTCTTC
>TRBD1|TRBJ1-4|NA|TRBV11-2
CASSLPTGGIDEKLFF
TGTGCCAGCAGCTTACCTACAGGGGGAATCGATGAAAAACTGTTTTTT
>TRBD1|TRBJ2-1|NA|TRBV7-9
CASSLVAHPGQGYNEQFF
TGTGCCAGCAGCTTAGTCGCACATCCGGGACAGGGATACAATGAGCAGTTCTTC
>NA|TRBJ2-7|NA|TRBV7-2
CASSSRADYEQYF
TGTGCCAGCAGCTCCCGGGCGGACTACGAGCAGTACTTC
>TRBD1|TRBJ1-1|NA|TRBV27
CASSLQGVLNTEAFF
TGTGCCAGCAGTTTACAGGGGGTGTTGAACACTGAAGCTTTCTTT
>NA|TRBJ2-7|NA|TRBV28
CASSLFGRSPTYEQYF
TGTGCCAGCAGTTTATTTGGCAGGTCCCCAACCTACGAGCAGTACTTC
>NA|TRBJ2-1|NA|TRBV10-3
CAISESSMSSYNEQFF
TGTGCCATCAGTGAGTCGAGTATGAGCTCCTACAATGAGCAGTTCTTC
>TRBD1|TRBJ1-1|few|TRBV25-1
CASRAGGTEAFF
TGTGCCAGCAGGGCAGGGGGCACTGAAGCTTTCTTT
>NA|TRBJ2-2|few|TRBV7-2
CASSTWGNTGELFF
TGTGCCAGCAGCACTTGGGGGAACACCGGGGAGCTGTTTTTT
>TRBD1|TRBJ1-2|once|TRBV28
CASSLSLTGEWYGYTF
TGTGCCAGCAGTTTGTCCCTAACAGGGGAATGGTATGGCTACACCTTC
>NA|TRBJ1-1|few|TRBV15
CATSPVNTEAFF
TGTGCCACCAGCCCAGTGAACACTGAAGCTTTCTTT
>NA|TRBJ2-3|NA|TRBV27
CASSLGVGPADTQYF
TGTGCCAGCAGCTTAGGGGTAGGGCCGGCAGATACGCAGTATTTT
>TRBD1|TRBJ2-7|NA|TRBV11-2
CASSWVKLGGTEQYF
TGTGCCAGCAGCTGGGTCAAACTAGGGGGCACGGAGCAGTACTTC
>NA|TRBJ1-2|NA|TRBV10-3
CAISESRGNGYTF
TGTGCCATCAGTGAGTCTCGGGGGAATGGCTACACCTTC
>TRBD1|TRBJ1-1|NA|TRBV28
CASSLRGQGDTEAFF
TGTGCCAGCAGTTTACGGGGACAGGGGGATACTGAAGCTTTCTTT
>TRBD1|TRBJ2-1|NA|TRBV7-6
CASSLTGGSYNEQFF
TGTGCCAGCAGCCTGACAGGGGGCTCCTACAATGAGCAGTTCTTC
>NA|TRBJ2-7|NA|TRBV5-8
CASRISARAHEQYF
TGTGCCAGCAGGATCTCGGCTCGGGCCCACGAGCAGTACTTC
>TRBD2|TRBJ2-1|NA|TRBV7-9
CASSSQWREDYNEQFF
TGTGCCAGCAGCTCCCAATGGCGGGAGGACTACAATGAGCAGTTCTTC